Sequencing of this T cell receptor beta chain was carried out in a study of cytomegalovirus exposure and HLA in healthy donors. PCR employed 60 Vbeta and 13 Jbeta primers. Clones were sequenced by immunoSEQ multiplex PCR, and TCRdb holds only the in-frame ones, with some missing. The data contain more than 95,000 clones, around four fifths of them singletons. The CDR3 consists of 13 residues. Germline CDR1 is SGHAT and CDR2 is FQNNGV. The V gene end was trimmed by 5 bases and the J gene end by 9 bases; junction bases not matched to a gene: 8. This clonotype was sampled from a man under 40 in good health and CMV-seronegative. V is TRBV11-2 and J is TRBJ2-7, with TRBD2 matching over 9 bases. Sequencing was done on a sample of PBMCs. The CDR3: CASSGRGLALQYF. CDR3 in DNA: TGTGCCAGCAGCGGACGGGGACTAGCCTTGCAGTACTTC.